This TCR beta chain was identified in a study of blood T cells in healthy people across ages. The study's findings and limits: A strong correlation between TCR beta diversity and naive T cell percentage was seen. The donors' CMV status was not determined, possibly confounding changes in expanded clonotypes.

Note on this clonotype: Its antigen remains unknown.

After removal of 6 bases from V and 3 bases from J, the junction contained 9 bases not matched to a gene. Germline CDR1 and CDR2: MNHNY and SVGAGI (reference sequence). The CDR3 consists of 15 residues. The authors ran a second PCR of roughly 6 to 12 cycles using a sample-barcoded 5' primer and a J-beta primer mix. Each CDR3 protein is one row after TCRdb ran MiXCR on the 5' RACE reads. The sample has around 940,000 distinct CDR3 sequences; 51% are singletons. The sequence was collected from a woman in her sixties or seventies in good health. The sequenced sample consisted of blood. The chain combines TRBV6-6 with TRBJ2-5; 8 nucleotides align to TRBD2. CDR3 coding DNA: TGTGCCAGCAGCCCGACTAGCGCCGCAGAAGAGACCCAGTACTTC. It codes for CASSPTSAAEETQYF.